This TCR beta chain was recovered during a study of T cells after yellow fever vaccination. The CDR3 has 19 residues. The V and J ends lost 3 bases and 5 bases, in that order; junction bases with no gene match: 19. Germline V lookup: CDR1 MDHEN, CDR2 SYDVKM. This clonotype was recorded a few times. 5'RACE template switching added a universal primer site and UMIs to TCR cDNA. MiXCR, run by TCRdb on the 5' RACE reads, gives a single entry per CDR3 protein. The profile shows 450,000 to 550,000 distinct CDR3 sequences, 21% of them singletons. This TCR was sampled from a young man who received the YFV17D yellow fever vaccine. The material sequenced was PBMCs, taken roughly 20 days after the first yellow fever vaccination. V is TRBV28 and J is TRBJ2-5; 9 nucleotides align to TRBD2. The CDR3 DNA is TGTGCCAGCAGTTTTCCCCCCTCCTTACCGCGGGGGGGCCACGAGACCCAGTACTTC. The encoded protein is CASSFPPSLPRGGHETQYF.